This T cell receptor beta chain was identified during a study of vaccination and CD4 T cells after COVID-19. In the study overall: SARS-CoV-2 PCR on nasal swabs had been positive for the convalescent patients; some 10 were mild and one was severe.

Study-wide points: Spike mono-reactivity held for 304 of 307 vaccine-specific clones in convalescent patients.

Scientists ran DNA taken from cultured CD4+ T cells through the Oncomine TCR Beta short-read assay for sequencing. TCRdb redid the calling of the PCR reads with MiXCR, one entry per CDR3 protein. This sample has about 15,000 distinct CDR3 sequences; more than 40% occur once, and the top ten carry about 19%. Described time point: late sampling 161 to 241 days after vaccination in a few convalescent patients. Treatment given: approximately 9-day PBMC culture with coronavirus spike peptide pools or control peptides (ViraFEST assay). The V gene's germline CDR1 is MNHEY and CDR2 SMNVEV (reference sequence). Trimming took off 7 bases at V and 8 bases at J, with 14 bases between the two ends. This CDR3 has 12 residues. With respect to this clonotype: Its antigen is still unknown.

The chain combines TRBV27 with TRBJ1-2, with D perhaps matching TRBD1 (5 bases). The material sequenced was CD4+ T cells from blood, cultured in vitro, taken about 7 months after SARS-CoV-2 vaccination. The receptor's source is a human donor who had recovered from COVID-19. The CDR3 DNA reads as TGTGCCAGCAAGGGACCCATTGGCGGCTACACCTTC. This encodes CASKGPIGGYTF.